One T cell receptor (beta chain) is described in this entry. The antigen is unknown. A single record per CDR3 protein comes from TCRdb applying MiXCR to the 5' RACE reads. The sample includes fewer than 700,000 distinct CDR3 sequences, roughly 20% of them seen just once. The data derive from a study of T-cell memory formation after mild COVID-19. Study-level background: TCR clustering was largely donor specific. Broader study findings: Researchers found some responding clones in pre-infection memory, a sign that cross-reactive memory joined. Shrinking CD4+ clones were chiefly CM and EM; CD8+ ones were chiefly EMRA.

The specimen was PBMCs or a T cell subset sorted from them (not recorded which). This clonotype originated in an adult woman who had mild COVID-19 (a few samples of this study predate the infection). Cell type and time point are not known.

CDR3 nucleotide sequence: TGTGCCAGCAGCTTAGGAGCCGGGACAAGAGGATCCTACGAGCAGTACTTC. Its translation: CASSLGAGTRGSYEQYF. The chain carries TRBV7-2 and TRBJ2-7, with D possibly being TRBD1 (6 bases). CDR3 length equals 17 residues. Trimming removed 1 base from V and 1 base from J, with 17 bases in between. Germline CDR1 and CDR2: SGHTA and FQGNSA.